Listed below are T cell receptor beta chains from one sample, sequenced in a study of blood T cell repertoires in COVID-19. TCRdb keeps only in-frame clones here, not all; method: immunoSEQ multiplex PCR. The sample consists of roughly 56,000 clones, about 90% of them appearing once. The material sequenced was peripheral blood. All receptors come from a human donor in a cohort sampled during active COVID-19. Each CDR3 is given with its conserved first and last residue. The D gene is left open where the match is weak. Clone size is shown for a subset of rows, as once, few, many or a class of expanded clone.

>TRBJ1-3|TRBV28|-|-
CASSSGVENTIYF
TGTGCCAGCAGTTCAGGGGTGGAAAACACCATATATTTT
>TRBJ2-1|TRBV7-3|-|-
CASSFGGPNEQFF
TGTGCCAGCAGCTTCGGAGGGCCCAATGAGCAGTTCTTC
>TRBJ1-1|TRBV7-6|-|-
CASSLGASRGGTEAFF
TGTGCCAGCAGCTTAGGTGCTTCCAGAGGGGGCACTGAAGCTTTCTTT
>TRBJ1-2|TRBV24-1|-|-
CATSDSQGYGYTF
TGTGCCACCAGTGATAGCCAGGGCTATGGCTACACCTTC
>TRBJ2-2|TRBV5-1|-|-
CASSLEVLEGGELFF
TGCGCCAGCAGCTTGGAAGTCCTGGAGGGCGGGGAGCTGTTTTTT
>TRBJ2-5|TRBV7-9|-|-
CASSLGAVETQYF
TGTGCCAGCAGCTTAGGGGCAGTAGAGACCCAGTACTTC
>TRBJ2-1|TRBV11-3|TRBD2|-
CASSEATSGKYNEQFF
TGTGCCAGCAGCGAAGCTACTAGCGGGAAGTACAATGAGCAGTTCTTC
>TRBJ1-1|TRBV11-2|-|-
CASSLNSWVRAFF
TGTGCCAGCAGCTTAAATAGTTGGGTGCGGGCTTTCTTT
>TRBJ2-4|TRBV10-1|TRBD1|-
CASSEPGGKNIQYF
TGCGCCAGCAGTGAGCCAGGGGGCAAAAACATTCAGTACTTC
>TRBJ2-2|TRBV10-1|-|-
CASSALVNTGELFF
TGCGCCAGCAGTGCATTAGTAAACACCGGGGAGCTGTTTTTT
>TRBJ1-4|TRBV7-2|TRBD1|few
CASSPRTGHNEKLFF
TGTGCCAGCAGTCCCCGGACAGGGCACAATGAAAAACTGTTTTTT
>TRBJ1-6|TRBV19|TRBD1|-
CASSPRQGTRYNSPLHF
TGTGCCAGTAGTCCTAGACAGGGGACCCGCTATAATTCACCCCTCCACTTT
>TRBJ2-7|TRBV11-1|TRBD1|-
CASSLRQGESSYEQYF
TGTGCCAGCAGCCTGCGACAGGGGGAGAGCTCCTACGAGCAGTACTTC
>TRBJ1-2|TRBV5-1|TRBD1|-
CASSSGQGMWKNGYTF
TGCGCCAGCAGCTCAGGACAGGGAATGTGGAAAAATGGCTACACCTTC
>TRBJ2-1|TRBV5-1|TRBD2|-
CASSPPGLAGEEQFF
TGCGCCAGCAGCCCCCCGGGACTAGCGGGAGAGGAGCAGTTCTTC
>TRBJ1-1|TRBV18|-|once
CASSPLRFLNTEAFF
TGTGCCAGCTCACCGCTCAGGTTTCTGAACACTGAAGCTTTCTTT
>TRBJ1-4|TRBV7-9|-|few
CASKRVTNEKLFF
TGTGCCAGCAAGCGGGTAACTAATGAAAAACTGTTTTTT
>TRBJ2-5|TRBV28|TRBD2|-
CASSTSSGMLGTQYF
TGTGCCAGCAGTACCAGTAGCGGGATGTTGGGGACCCAGTACTTC
>TRBJ2-7|TRBV5-1|TRBD1|-
CASSETGTGLYEQYF
TGCGCCAGCAGCGAGACGGGGACAGGGCTTTACGAGCAGTACTTC
>TRBJ2-1|TRBV11-2|TRBD2|many
CASSSSGNPRYEQFF
TGTGCCAGCAGCTCAAGCGGGAACCCACGGTATGAGCAGTTCTTC
>TRBJ1-3|TRBV2|TRBD1|once
CASSGTGAALRDTIYF
TGTGCCAGCAGTGGGACAGGCGCGGCTTTACGGGACACCATATATTTT
>TRBJ2-1|TRBV7-2|TRBD2|-
CASSLEGAGKFNEQFF
TGTGCCAGCAGCTTAGAAGGAGCGGGAAAGTTCAATGAGCAGTTCTTC
>TRBJ2-4|TRBV7-2|-|-
CASSLPPFKSVNIQYF
TGTGCCAGCAGCCTACCCCCTTTTAAGTCGGTTAACATTCAGTACTTC
>TRBJ2-6|TRBV19|-|-
CATLDFSGANVLTF
TGTGCCACTTTGGACTTCTCTGGGGCCAACGTCCTGACTTTC
>TRBJ2-3|TRBV7-8|TRBD1|-
CASSLEPRGRRTDTQYF
TGTGCCAGCAGCTTAGAACCCAGGGGGCGTAGGACAGATACGCAGTATTTT
>TRBJ2-7|TRBV4-1|-|-
CASSQGVPSYEQYF
TGCGCCAGCAGCCAAGGAGTACCCTCCTACGAGCAGTACTTC
>TRBJ2-5|TRBV5-6|TRBD2|once
CASSLALAGGETQYF
TGTGCCAGCAGCTTGGCACTAGCGGGAGGAGAGACCCAGTACTTC
>TRBJ1-5|TRBV27|-|-
CASSRDNSNQPQHF
TGTGCCAGCAGTCGAGACAATAGCAATCAGCCCCAGCATTTT
>TRBJ1-1|TRBV6-2/TRBV6-3|TRBD1|-
CASSYPRGRYTEAFF
TGTGCCAGCAGTTACCCCAGGGGGAGGTACACTGAAGCTTTCTTT
>TRBJ2-5|TRBV6-6|-|few
CASKYREGWGETQYF
TGTGCCAGCAAGTACAGGGAAGGGTGGGGAGAGACCCAGTACTTC
>TRBJ1-5|TRBV2|-|few
CASILEQGKSAQHF
TGTGCCAGCATACTGGAACAGGGAAAGTCAGCCCAGCATTTT